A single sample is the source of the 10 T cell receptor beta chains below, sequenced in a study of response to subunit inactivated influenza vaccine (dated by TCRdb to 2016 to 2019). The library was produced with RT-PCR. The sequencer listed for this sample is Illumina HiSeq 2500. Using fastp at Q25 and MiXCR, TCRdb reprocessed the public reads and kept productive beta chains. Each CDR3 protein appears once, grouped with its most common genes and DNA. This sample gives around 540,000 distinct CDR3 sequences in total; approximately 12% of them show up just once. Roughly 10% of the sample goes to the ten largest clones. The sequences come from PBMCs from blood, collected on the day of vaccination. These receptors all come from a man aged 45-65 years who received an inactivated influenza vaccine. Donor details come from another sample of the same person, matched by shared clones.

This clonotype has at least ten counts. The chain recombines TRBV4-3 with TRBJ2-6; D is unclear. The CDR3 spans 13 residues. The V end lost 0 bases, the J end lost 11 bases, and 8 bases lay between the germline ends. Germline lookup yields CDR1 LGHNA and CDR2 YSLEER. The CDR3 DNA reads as TGCGCCAGCAGCCAAGACCCCTGGGACGTCCTGACTTTC. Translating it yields CASSQDPWDVLTF.

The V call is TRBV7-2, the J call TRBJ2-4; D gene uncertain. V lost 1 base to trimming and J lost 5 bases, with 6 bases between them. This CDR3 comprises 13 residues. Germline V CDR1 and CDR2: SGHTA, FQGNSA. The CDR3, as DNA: TGTGCCAGCAGCTTAGAGGAACAAAACATTCAGTACTTC. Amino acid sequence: CASSLEEQNIQYF.

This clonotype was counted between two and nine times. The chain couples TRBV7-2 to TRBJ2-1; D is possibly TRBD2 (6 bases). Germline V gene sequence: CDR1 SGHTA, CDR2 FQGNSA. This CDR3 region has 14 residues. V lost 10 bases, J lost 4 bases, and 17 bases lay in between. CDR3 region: CATKGGSGYNEQFF. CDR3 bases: TGTGCCACTAAGGGTGGTAGCGGATACAATGAGCAGTTCTTC.

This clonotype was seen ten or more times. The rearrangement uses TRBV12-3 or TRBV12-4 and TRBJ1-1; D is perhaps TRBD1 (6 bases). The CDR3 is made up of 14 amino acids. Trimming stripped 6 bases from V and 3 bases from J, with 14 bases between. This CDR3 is CASRQRDMDTEAFF. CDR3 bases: TGTGCCAGCAGGCAAAGGGACATGGACACTGAAGCTTTCTTT.

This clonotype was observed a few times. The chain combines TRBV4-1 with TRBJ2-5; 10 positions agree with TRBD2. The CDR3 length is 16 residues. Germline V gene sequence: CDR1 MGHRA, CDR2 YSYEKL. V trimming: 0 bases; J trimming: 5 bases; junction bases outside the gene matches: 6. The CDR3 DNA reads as TGCGCCAGCAGCCAAGATCCCCTTAGCGGGGGGGAGACCCAGTACTTC. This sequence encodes CASSQDPLSGGETQYF.

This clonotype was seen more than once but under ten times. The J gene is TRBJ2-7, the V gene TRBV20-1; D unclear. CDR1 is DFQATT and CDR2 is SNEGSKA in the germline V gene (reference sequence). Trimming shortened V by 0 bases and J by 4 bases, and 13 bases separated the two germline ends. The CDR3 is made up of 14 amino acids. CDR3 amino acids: CSARDILKAYEQYF. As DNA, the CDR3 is TGCAGTGCTAGAGATATACTCAAAGCTTACGAGCAGTACTTC.

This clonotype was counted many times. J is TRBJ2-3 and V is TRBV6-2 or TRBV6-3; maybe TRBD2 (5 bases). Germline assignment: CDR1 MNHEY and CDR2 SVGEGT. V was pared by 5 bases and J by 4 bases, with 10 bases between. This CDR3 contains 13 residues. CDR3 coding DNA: TGTGCCAGCAGTGCCAGACTACCAGATACGCAGTATTTT. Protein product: CASSARLPDTQYF.

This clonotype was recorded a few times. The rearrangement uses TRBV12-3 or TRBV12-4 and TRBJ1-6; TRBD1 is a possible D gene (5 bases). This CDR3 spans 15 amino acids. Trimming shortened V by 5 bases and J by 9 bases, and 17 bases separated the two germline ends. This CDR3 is CASSQGAGFGSPLHF. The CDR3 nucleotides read TGTGCCAGCAGTCAAGGGGCCGGGTTTGGTTCACCCCTCCACTTT.

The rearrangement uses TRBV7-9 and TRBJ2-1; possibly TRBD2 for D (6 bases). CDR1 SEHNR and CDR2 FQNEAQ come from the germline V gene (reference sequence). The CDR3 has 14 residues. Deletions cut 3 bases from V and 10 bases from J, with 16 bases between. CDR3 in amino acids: CASSLESGADEQFF. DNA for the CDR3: TGTGCCAGCAGCTTGGAATCGGGAGCGGACGAGCAGTTCTTC.

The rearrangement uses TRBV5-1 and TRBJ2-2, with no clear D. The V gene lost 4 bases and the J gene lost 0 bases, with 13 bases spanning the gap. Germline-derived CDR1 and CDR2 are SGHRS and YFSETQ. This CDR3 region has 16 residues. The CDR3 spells CASSGTSISNTGELFF. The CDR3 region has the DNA TGCGCCAGCAGCGGTACATCTATATCGAACACCGGGGAGCTGTTTTTT.